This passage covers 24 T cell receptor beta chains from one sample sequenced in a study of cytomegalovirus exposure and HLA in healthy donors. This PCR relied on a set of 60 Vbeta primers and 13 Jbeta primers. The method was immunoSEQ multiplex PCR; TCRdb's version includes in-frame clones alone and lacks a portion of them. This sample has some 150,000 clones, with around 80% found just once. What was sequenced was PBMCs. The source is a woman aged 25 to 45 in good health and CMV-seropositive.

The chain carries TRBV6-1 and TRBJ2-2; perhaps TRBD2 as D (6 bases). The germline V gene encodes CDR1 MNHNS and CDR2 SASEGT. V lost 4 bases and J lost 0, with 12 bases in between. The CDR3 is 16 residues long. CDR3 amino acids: CASSVKGGTNTGELFF. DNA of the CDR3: TGTGCCAGCAGTGTAAAGGGAGGAACGAACACCGGGGAGCTGTTTTTT.

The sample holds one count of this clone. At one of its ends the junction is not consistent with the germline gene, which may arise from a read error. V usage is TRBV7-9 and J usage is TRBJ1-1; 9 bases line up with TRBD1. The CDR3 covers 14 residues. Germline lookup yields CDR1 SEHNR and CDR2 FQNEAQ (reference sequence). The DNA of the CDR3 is TGTTCCAGCAGCCAACAGGGGGCATACACTGAAGCTTTCTTT. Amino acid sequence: CSSSQQGAYTEAFF.

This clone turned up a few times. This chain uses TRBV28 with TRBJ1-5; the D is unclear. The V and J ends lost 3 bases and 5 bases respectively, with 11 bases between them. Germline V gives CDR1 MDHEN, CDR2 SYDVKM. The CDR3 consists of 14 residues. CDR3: CASSFRVRDQPQHF. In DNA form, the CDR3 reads TGTGCCAGCAGTTTTCGGGTCAGAGATCAGCCCCAGCATTTT. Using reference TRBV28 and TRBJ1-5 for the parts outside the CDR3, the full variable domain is DVKVTQSSRYLVKRTGEKVFLECVQDMDHENMFWYRQDPGLGLRLIYFSYDVKMKEKGDIPEGYSVSREKKERFSLILESASTNQTSMYLCASSFRVRDQPQHFGDGTRLSIL.

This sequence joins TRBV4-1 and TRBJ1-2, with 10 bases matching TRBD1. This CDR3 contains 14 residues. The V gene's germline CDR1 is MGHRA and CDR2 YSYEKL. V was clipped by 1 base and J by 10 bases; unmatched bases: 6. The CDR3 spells CASSQGQGAKVYTF. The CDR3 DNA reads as TGCGCCAGCAGCCAAGGACAGGGGGCAAAAGTCTACACCTTC.

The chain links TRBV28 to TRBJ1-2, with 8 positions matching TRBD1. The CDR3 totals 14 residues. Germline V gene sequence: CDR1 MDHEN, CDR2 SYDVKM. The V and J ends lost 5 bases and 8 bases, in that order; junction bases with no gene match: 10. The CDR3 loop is CASSPNGQGTGYTF. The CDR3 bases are TGTGCCAGCAGTCCTAACGGACAGGGAACCGGCTACACCTTC.

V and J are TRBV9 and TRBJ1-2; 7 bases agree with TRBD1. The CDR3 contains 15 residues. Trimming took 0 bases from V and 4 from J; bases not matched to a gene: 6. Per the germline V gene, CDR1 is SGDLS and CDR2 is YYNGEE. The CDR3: CASSVEAGGIYGYTF. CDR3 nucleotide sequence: TGTGCCAGCAGCGTAGAGGCAGGGGGGATCTATGGCTACACCTTC.

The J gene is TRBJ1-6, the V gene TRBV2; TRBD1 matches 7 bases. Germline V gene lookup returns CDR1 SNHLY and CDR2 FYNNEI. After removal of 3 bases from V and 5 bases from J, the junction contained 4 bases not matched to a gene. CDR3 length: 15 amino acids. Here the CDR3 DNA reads TGTGCCAGCAGTGAGCAGGGGGTAGATAATTCACCCCTCCACTTT. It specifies CASSEQGVDNSPLHF. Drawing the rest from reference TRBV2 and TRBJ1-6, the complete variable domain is EPEVTQTPSHQVTQMGQEVILRCVPISNHLYFYWYRQILGQKVEFLVSFYNNEISEKSEIFDDQFSVERPDGSNFTLKIRSTKLEDSAMYFCASSEQGVDNSPLHFGNGTRLTVT.

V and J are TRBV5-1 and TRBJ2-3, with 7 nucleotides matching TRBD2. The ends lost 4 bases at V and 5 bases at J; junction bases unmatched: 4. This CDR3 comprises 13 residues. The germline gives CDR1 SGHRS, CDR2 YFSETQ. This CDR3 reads CASSAGAIDTQYF. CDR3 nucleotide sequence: TGCGCCAGCAGCGCGGGAGCGATAGATACGCAGTATTTT.

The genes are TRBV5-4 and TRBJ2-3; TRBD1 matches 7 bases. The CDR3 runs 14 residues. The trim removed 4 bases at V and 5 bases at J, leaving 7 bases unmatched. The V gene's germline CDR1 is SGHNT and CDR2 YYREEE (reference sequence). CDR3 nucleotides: TGTGCCAGCAGCGAACTCCAGGGGGAAGATACGCAGTATTTT. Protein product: CASSELQGEDTQYF.

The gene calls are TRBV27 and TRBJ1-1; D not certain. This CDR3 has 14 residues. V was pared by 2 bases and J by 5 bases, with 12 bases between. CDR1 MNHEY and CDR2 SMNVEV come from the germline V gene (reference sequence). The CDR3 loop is CASSLGAWETEAFF. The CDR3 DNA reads TGTGCCAGCAGTTTAGGTGCTTGGGAGACTGAAGCTTTCTTT.

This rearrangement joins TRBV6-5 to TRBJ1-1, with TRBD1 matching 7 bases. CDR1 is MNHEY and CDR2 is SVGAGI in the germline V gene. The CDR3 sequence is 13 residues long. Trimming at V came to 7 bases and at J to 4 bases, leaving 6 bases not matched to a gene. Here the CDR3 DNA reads TGTGCCAGCACCCGACAGGGTTCCACTGAAGCTTTCTTT. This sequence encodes CASTRQGSTEAFF.

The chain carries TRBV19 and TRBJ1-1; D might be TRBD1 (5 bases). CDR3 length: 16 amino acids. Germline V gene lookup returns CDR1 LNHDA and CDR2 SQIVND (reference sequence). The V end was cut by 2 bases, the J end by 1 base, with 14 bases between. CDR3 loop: CASSISGRVANTEAFF. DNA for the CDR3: TGTGCCAGTAGTATATCGGGCAGGGTGGCGAACACTGAAGCTTTCTTT.

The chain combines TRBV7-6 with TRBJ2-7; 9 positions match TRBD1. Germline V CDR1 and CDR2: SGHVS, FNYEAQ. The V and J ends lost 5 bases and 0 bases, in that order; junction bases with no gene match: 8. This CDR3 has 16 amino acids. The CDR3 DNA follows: TGTGCCAGCAGCCCTCGGGACAGGGCCAGCTCCTACGAGCAGTACTTC. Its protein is CASSPRDRASSYEQYF.

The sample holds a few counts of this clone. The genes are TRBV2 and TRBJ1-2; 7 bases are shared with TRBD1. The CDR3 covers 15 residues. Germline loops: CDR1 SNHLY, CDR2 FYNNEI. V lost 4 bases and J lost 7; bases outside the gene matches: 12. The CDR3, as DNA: TGTGCCAGCAGTGTTAAAAGAAGTGACAGGGCTGGCTACACCTTC. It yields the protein CASSVKRSDRAGYTF.

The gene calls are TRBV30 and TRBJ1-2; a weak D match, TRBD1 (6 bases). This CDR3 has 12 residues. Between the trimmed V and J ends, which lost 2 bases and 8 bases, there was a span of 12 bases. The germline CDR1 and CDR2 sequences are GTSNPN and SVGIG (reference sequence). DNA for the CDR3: TGTGCCTGGAGTTTACAGGGTTACGGCTACACCTTC. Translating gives CAWSLQGYGYTF.

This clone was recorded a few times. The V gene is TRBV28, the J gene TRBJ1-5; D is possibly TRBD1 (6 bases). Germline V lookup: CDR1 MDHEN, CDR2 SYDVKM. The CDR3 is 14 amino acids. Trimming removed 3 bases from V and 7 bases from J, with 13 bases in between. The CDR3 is CASSFRGARQPQHF. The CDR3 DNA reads TGTGCCAGCAGTTTTCGGGGGGCAAGGCAGCCCCAGCATTTT.

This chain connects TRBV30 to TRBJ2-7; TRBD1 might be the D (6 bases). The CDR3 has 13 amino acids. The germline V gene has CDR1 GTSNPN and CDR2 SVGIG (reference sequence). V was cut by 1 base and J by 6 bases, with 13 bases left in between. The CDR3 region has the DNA TGTGCCTGGAGTGCAGGACAGTCATCCGAGCAGTACTTC. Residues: CAWSAGQSSEQYF.

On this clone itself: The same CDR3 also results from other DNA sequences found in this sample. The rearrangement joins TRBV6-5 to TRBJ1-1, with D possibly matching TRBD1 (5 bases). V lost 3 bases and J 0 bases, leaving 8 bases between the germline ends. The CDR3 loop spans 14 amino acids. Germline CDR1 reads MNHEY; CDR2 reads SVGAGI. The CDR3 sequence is CASSYRGVNTEAFF. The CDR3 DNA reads TGTGCCAGCAGTTATCGGGGGGTGAACACTGAAGCTTTCTTT.

CDR3: CAISEGTAPTNEKLFF. The CDR3 region has the DNA TGTGCCATCAGTGAGGGGACAGCTCCAACTAATGAAAAACTGTTTTTT. The V and J genes are TRBV10-3 and TRBJ1-4; the match to TRBD1 covers 7 bases. V lost 2 bases to trimming and J lost 0 bases; unmatched junction nucleotides: 3. Germline loops: CDR1 ENHRY, CDR2 SYGVKD. This CDR3 region has 16 residues.

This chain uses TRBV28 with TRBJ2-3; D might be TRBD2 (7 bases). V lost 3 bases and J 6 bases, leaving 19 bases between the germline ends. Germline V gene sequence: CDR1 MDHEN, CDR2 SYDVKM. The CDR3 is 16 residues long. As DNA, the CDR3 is TGTGCCAGCAGTTTGGGGGGGCCCGTGAGCGTGGATACGCAGTATTTT. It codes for CASSLGGPVSVDTQYF.

For the CDR3, the DNA is TGTGCCAGCCGAGGCCTAGGCCGGGGGGAAAAACTGTTTTTT. Translated: CASRGLGRGEKLFF. V is TRBV2 and J is TRBJ1-4; D may be TRBD1 (5 bases). There are 14 residues in the CDR3. CDR1 SNHLY and CDR2 FYNNEI come from the germline V gene. V was trimmed by 8 bases and J by 8 bases, leaving 18 bases between them.

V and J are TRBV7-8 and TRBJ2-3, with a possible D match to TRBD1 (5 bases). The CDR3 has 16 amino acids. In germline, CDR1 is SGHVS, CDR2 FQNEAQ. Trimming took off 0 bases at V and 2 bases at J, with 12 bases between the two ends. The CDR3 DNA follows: TGTGCCAGCAGCTTAGCGGGGCGCTCCCCCACAGATACGCAGTATTTT. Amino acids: CASSLAGRSPTDTQYF.

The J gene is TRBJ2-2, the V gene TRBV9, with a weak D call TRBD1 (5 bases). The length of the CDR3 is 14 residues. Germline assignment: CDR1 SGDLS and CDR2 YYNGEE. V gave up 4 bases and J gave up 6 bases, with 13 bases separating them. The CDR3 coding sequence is TGTGCCAGCAGCCCACAAAGGGGCGCCGGGGAGCTGTTTTTT. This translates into CASSPQRGAGELFF.

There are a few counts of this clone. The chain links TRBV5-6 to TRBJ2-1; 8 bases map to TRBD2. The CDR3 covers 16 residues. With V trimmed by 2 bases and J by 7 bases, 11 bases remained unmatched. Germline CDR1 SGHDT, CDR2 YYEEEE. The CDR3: CASSFMVQREKNEQFF. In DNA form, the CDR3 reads TGTGCCAGCAGCTTTATGGTGCAGCGGGAGAAGAATGAGCAGTTCTTC.